This TCR beta chain was sequenced in a study of cytomegalovirus exposure and HLA in healthy donors. Across the whole study: The 100 to 150 validation repertoires used the same platform as the roughly 670 first-cohort repertoires, a later analysis reported. Study-level results: Reportedly, diagnosis of cytomegalovirus status by the classifier showed high specificity and sensitivity. Through in vitro validation, three CMV-associated chains were shown to be specific for CMV antigens. It was approximately 160 TCR beta chains that were listed as cytomegalovirus-associated.

Assay: immunoSEQ multiplex PCR; the TCRdb copy retains only in-frame clones and omits some. The table lists around 300,000 clones, roughly 85% of them singletons, with less than 1.2% in the top ten. Comments on this clone: Its antigen remains unknown.

The CDR3 consists of 16 residues. With V trimmed by 3 bases and J by 3 bases, 9 bases remained unmatched. Germline CDR1 is SGHNT and CDR2 is YYREEE (reference sequence). This TCR was recovered from a woman aged 18-29 years in good health and CMV-seronegative. The chain carries TRBV5-4 and TRBJ2-5; the match to TRBD1 covers 9 bases. The sample consisted of PBMCs. The DNA for the CDR3 is TGTGCCAGCAGCTCTCCCGAGGGACAGGGTAAAGAGACCCAGTACTTC. It encodes CASSSPEGQGKETQYF.